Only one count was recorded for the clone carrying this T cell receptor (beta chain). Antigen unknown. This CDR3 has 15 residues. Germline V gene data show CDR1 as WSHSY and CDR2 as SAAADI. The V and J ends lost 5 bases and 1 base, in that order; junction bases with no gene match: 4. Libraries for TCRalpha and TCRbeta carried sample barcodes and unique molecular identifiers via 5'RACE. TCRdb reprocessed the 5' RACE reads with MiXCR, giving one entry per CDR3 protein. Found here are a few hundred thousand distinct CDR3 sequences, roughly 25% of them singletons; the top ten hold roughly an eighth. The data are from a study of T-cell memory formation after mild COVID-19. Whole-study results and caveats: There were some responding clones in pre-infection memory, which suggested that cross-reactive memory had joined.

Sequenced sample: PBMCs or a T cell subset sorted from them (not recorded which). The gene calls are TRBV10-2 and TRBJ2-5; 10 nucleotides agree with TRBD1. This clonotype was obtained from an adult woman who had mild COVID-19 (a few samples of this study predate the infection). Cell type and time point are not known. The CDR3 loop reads CASSWDRGGQETQYF. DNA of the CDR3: TGCGCCAGCAGTTGGGACAGGGGAGGCCAAGAGACCCAGTACTTC.